These 15 T cell receptor beta chains were sequenced from one sample in a study of glioma-infiltrating T cells after dendritic cell vaccination. Sequencing was performed with immunoSEQ multiplex PCR; in TCRdb, only in-frame clones are kept and a portion is missing. This sample has some 100,000 clones; about 83% occur once, and the top ten carry about 2.9%. The sample here was blood, taken before dendritic cell vaccination. Every receptor here comes from a human donor with glioblastoma.

This clone was observed a handful of times. The chain joins TRBV2 to TRBJ2-5, with TRBD1 identical over 12 bases. Germline V gene lookup returns CDR1 SNHLY and CDR2 FYNNEI. CDR3 length: 14 amino acids. The V segment lost 4 bases and the J segment 13 bases; nucleotides outside the gene matches: 10. CDR3 protein: CASSATGTGGRRYF. DNA of the CDR3: TGTGCCAGCAGTGCTACCGGGACAGGGGGCCGTCGGTACTTC. The whole variable domain, filled in from reference TRBV2 and TRBJ2-5, reads EPEVTQTPSHQVTQMGQEVILRCVPISNHLYFYWYRQILGQKVEFLVSFYNNEISEKSEIFDDQFSVERPDGSNFTLKIRSTKLEDSAMYFCASSATGTGGRRYFGPGTRLLVL.

This chain links TRBV5-1 with TRBJ2-7, with no clear D. The CDR3 consists of 13 residues. Germline V lookup: CDR1 SGHRS, CDR2 YFSETQ. V lost 4 bases and J 6 bases, leaving 14 bases between the germline ends. The chain's CDR3 is CASSTGSGFEQYF. CDR3 bases: TGCGCCAGCAGCACTGGGTCCGGGTTCGAGCAGTACTTC.

The chain joins TRBV28 to TRBJ1-1, with 8 nucleotides matching TRBD1. V lost 8 bases, J lost 1 base, and 9 bases stayed unmatched. The CDR3 extends over 15 amino acids. Germline V gene lookup returns CDR1 MDHEN and CDR2 SYDVKM. The CDR3 spells CASLPGTGQNTEAFF. The CDR3 coding sequence is TGTGCCAGCCTTCCCGGGACAGGCCAGAACACTGAAGCTTTCTTT.

This rearrangement joins TRBV28 to TRBJ1-2; tentative D call: TRBD1 (5 bases). The CDR3 is made up of 12 amino acids. Germline V gene data show CDR1 as MDHEN and CDR2 as SYDVKM. Trimming removed 1 base at V and 6 bases at J, with 6 bases between. The CDR3 here is CASSLSRDGYTF. The CDR3 DNA is TGTGCCAGCAGTTTATCCAGGGATGGCTACACCTTC.

CDR3 in amino acids: CASSQYTAGGRDQPQHF. In DNA form, the CDR3 reads TGCGCCAGCAGCCAATATACGGCGGGGGGTCGAGATCAGCCCCAGCATTTT. This chain connects TRBV4-1 to TRBJ1-5, with D tentatively TRBD1 (5 bases). V dropped 2 bases and J dropped 5 bases, with 19 bases sitting between them. CDR1 is MGHRA, CDR2 YSYEKL, per germline. This CDR3 contains 17 residues.

This clone was detected only a few times. The genes are TRBV30 and TRBJ2-6; D might be TRBD1 (6 bases). With 2 bases removed from V and 0 bases from J, the gap between germline ends came to 14 bases. The CDR3 loop spans 17 amino acids. Germline lookup yields CDR1 GTSNPN and CDR2 SVGIG (reference sequence). CDR3 bases: TGTGCCTGGAGTCAGGGGCACTCAAGCTCTGGGGCCAACGTCCTGACTTTC. Translation gives CAWSQGHSSSGANVLTF.

The chain joins TRBV15 to TRBJ1-2; 7 bases align to TRBD1. Trimming cost V 5 bases and J 0 bases; bases outside gene matches: 6. Germline CDR1 LNHNV, CDR2 YYDKDF (reference sequence). The CDR3 runs to 15 residues. This CDR3 reads CATSAGTVSNYGYTF. In DNA, the CDR3 is TGTGCCACCAGCGCCGGGACAGTCTCTAACTATGGCTACACCTTC. The full variable domain, in which reference TRBV15 and TRBJ1-2 provide the parts outside the CDR3, is DAMVIQNPRYQVTQFGKPVTLSCSQTLNHNVMYWYQQKSSQAPKLLFHYYDKDFNNEADTPDNFQSRRPNTSFCFLDIRSPGLGDTAMYLCATSAGTVSNYGYTFGSGTRLTVV.

The chain couples TRBV14 to TRBJ2-7; 8 nucleotides agree with TRBD2. With V trimmed by 3 bases and J by 2 bases, 15 bases remained unmatched. The CDR3 contains 18 residues. Germline loops: CDR1 SGHDN, CDR2 FVKESK. CDR3 in DNA: TGTGCCAGCAGCCACCCCCCCACTAGCGGTACTCCTACCTACGAGCAGTACTTC. This encodes CASSHPPTSGTPTYEQYF.

The chain uses TRBV7-9 and TRBJ1-1; D ambiguous. Germline CDR1 SEHNR, CDR2 FQNEAQ (reference sequence). The CDR3 extends over 14 amino acids. Between the trimmed V and J ends, which lost 0 bases and 2 bases, there was a span of 7 bases. In nucleotides, the CDR3 is TGTGCCAGCAGCTTAGCGCTATACAACACTGAAGCTTTCTTT. This encodes CASSLALYNTEAFF.

The CDR3 DNA follows: TGCGCCAGCAGCACGGGACTAGCGGGGGGGCCGCCCTACAATGAGCAGTTCTTC. The encoded protein is CASSTGLAGGPPYNEQFF. The chain links TRBV5-1 to TRBJ2-1; TRBD2 agrees at 16 bases. The CDR3 sequence is 18 residues long. Trimming took 4 bases from V and 2 from J; bases not matched to a gene: 6. Germline CDR1 reads SGHRS; CDR2 reads YFSETQ.

This rearrangement joins TRBV7-9 to TRBJ2-2; TRBD1 might be the D (6 bases). Germline V gene lookup returns CDR1 SEHNR and CDR2 FQNEAQ (reference sequence). The CDR3 runs 17 residues. V was cut by 5 bases and J by 2 bases, with 18 bases left in between. As DNA, the CDR3 is TGTGCCAGCAGCCGAATCGGGACACCGCGAAACACCGGGGAGCTGTTTTTT. This translates into CASSRIGTPRNTGELFF. Based on the CDR3 plus reference TRBV7-9 and TRBJ2-2, the full variable domain is DTGVSQNPRHKITKRGQNVTFRCDPISEHNRLYWYRQTLGQGPEFLTYFQNEAQLEKSRLLSDRFSAERPKGSFSTLEIQRTEQGDSAMYLCASSRIGTPRNTGELFFGEGSRLTVL.

The V and J genes are TRBV9 and TRBJ1-3, with D possibly matching TRBD1 (6 bases). The germline V and J ends were trimmed by 3 bases and 4 bases, with 17 bases remaining between them. CDR3 size: 16 residues. Germline CDR1 SGDLS, CDR2 YYNGEE. DNA of the CDR3: TGTGCCAGCAGCGAGGGGGGGGGCCGGTTGGGAAACACCATATATTTT. Its protein product is CASSEGGGRLGNTIYF. The variable domain in full, completed from reference TRBV9 and TRBJ1-3, reads DSGVTQTPKHLITATGQRVTLRCSPRSGDLSVYWYQQSLDQGLQFLIQYYNGEERAKGNILERFSAQQFPDLHSELNLSSLELGDSALYFCASSEGGGRLGNTIYFGEGSWLTVV.

The chain employs TRBV2 and TRBJ2-2, with D tentatively TRBD1 (5 bases). The CDR3 contains 12 residues. The V end lost 7 bases, the J end lost 8 bases, and 11 bases lay between the germline ends. Germline CDR1 is SNHLY and CDR2 is FYNNEI. The CDR3 DNA reads as TGTGCCAGCAAAGGGGTATCTGGGGAGCTGTTTTTT. This codes for CASKGVSGELFF.

The genes are TRBV29-1 and TRBJ1-1; the match to TRBD1 covers 7 bases. The V gene end was trimmed by 7 bases and the J gene end by 10 bases; junction bases not matched to a gene: 12. Germline CDR1 and CDR2: SQVTM and ANQGSEA. CDR3 length: 12 amino acids. DNA of the CDR3: TGCAGCGCCCATTCCGGGACAGAAAGAGCTTTCTTT. This sequence encodes CSAHSGTERAFF.

This chain links TRBV9 with TRBJ2-6, with 10 bases matching TRBD1. With V trimmed by 4 bases and J by 1 base, 11 bases remained unmatched. The length of the CDR3 is 19 residues. Germline loops: CDR1 SGDLS, CDR2 YYNGEE. CDR3 coding DNA: TGTGCCAGCAGCCGGGACAGGGGAGCAATCGTTTCTGGGGCCAACGTCCTGACTTTC. Translating it yields CASSRDRGAIVSGANVLTF.